These 21 T cell receptor beta chains were all obtained from the same sample, sequenced in a study of Ad26.COV2.S vaccination and SARS-CoV-2 variants. Treatment defined: some 19 received Ad26.COV2.S at low or high dose, single or two shots; roughly five received placebo; per-sample allocation not given. Day 63 after the first injection of vaccine or placebo was the sampling time. The assay was immunoSEQ multiplex PCR, and TCRdb's table has in-frame clones only and misses some. The repertoire holds about 350,000 clones, with 80% to 90% as singletons. Sequencing was performed on peripheral blood, taken in a trial of Ad26.COV2.S vaccine versus placebo. The receptors were gathered from a person between 18 and 60 years old who received the Ad26.COV2.S COVID-19 vaccine or a placebo.

Only one count was recorded for this clone. The genes are TRBV25-1 and TRBJ1-2; D might be TRBD1 (5 bases). Germline-derived CDR1 and CDR2 are MGHDK and SYGVNS. This CDR3 is 15 amino acids long. V gave up 4 bases and J gave up 5 bases, with 17 bases separating them. CDR3 in amino acids: CASSGGVDMAYGYTF. Written as DNA, the CDR3 is TGTGCCAGCAGTGGGGGGGTGGACATGGCTTATGGCTACACCTTC.

J is TRBJ1-1 and V is TRBV4-3; the D gene is possibly TRBD1 (5 bases). V was pared by 2 bases and J by 1 base, with 14 bases between. Germline-derived CDR1 and CDR2 are LGHNA and YSLEER. The CDR3 loop spans 16 amino acids. The DNA of the CDR3 is TGCGCCAGCAGCCAAAATTTGGGACTCCCGAACACTGAAGCTTTCTTT. Its protein is CASSQNLGLPNTEAFF.

V and J are TRBV11-2 and TRBJ1-1, with TRBD1 matching 7 bases. CDR3 size: 17 residues. The ends lost 1 base at V and 6 bases at J; junction bases unmatched: 14. The V gene's germline CDR1 is SGHAT and CDR2 FQNNGV. The DNA for the CDR3 is TGTGCCAGCAGCTTAGTCCCTCACAGGGGTCGTGGACCTGAAGCTTTCTTT. Translation: CASSLVPHRGRGPEAFF.

The chain employs TRBV19 and TRBJ2-3; tentative D call: TRBD1 (6 bases). V shed 6 bases and J shed 1 base, with 11 bases lying between them. Per germline, CDR1 LNHDA and CDR2 SQIVND (reference sequence). The CDR3 is made up of 14 amino acids. The CDR3 nucleotides read TGTGCCAGTAGGTCCCGACAGGGCACAGATACGCAGTATTTT. Translated: CASRSRQGTDTQYF.

This chain connects TRBV11-3 to TRBJ2-3; D might be TRBD1 (5 bases). CDR3 length: 13 amino acids. Per the germline V gene, CDR1 is SGHNT and CDR2 is YENEEA. V was cut by 4 bases and J by 3 bases, with 8 bases left in between. CDR3 residues: CASSSSGTDTQYF. As DNA, the CDR3 is TGTGCCAGCAGCTCGTCAGGGACAGATACGCAGTATTTT.

This chain joins TRBV5-1 and TRBJ2-1, with TRBD1 identical over 7 bases. Germline V lookup: CDR1 SGHRS, CDR2 YFSETQ. Unmatched junction bases numbered 7, after V lost 4 bases and J lost 0 bases. The CDR3 has 16 residues. The CDR3: CASSVGQWSSYNEQFF. Here the CDR3 DNA reads TGCGCCAGCAGCGTGGGACAGTGGAGCTCCTACAATGAGCAGTTCTTC.

This clone was detected once. This chain connects TRBV7-8 to TRBJ1-5; unclear D gene. Per germline, CDR1 SGHVS and CDR2 FQNEAQ. V was trimmed by 4 bases and J by 0 bases, leaving 16 bases between them. The CDR3 contains 17 residues. CDR3 DNA sequence: TGTGCCAGCAGCTCCTTTGACCGATTATATAGCAATCAGCCCCAGCATTTT. Protein sequence: CASSSFDRLYSNQPQHF.

CDR3 region: CASTLLKGEAFF. In DNA form, the CDR3 reads TGTGCCAGCACCCTTCTAAAAGGAGAAGCTTTCTTT. The chain links TRBV28 to TRBJ1-1; no firm D call. The ends were cut back, 7 bases at V and 8 bases at J, with 14 bases in the middle. Germline loops: CDR1 MDHEN, CDR2 SYDVKM. This CDR3 comprises 12 residues.

The CDR3 loop is CASSPRTSGSPETQYF. The CDR3 DNA sequence: TGCGCCAGCAGCCCTCGGACTAGCGGGAGTCCAGAGACCCAGTACTTC. The rearrangement links TRBV5-1 to TRBJ2-5; 13 nucleotides align to TRBD2. Germline lookup yields CDR1 SGHRS and CDR2 YFSETQ. V was clipped by 4 bases and J by 4 bases; unmatched bases: 7. This CDR3 is 16 amino acids long.

This clone has just one count. The chain recombines TRBV27 with TRBJ2-2; D is perhaps TRBD2 (7 bases). This CDR3 contains 14 residues. In germline, CDR1 is MNHEY, CDR2 SMNVEV (reference sequence). V lost 4 bases to trimming and J lost 4 bases, with 10 bases between them. This CDR3 is CASSWGGFTGELFF. The CDR3 nucleotides are TGTGCCAGCAGTTGGGGGGGCTTCACCGGGGAGCTGTTTTTT.

This rearrangement joins TRBV28 to TRBJ1-5; D might be TRBD1 (5 bases). Trimming left V 3 bases short and J 6 bases short, with 12 bases between. Germline V gives CDR1 MDHEN, CDR2 SYDVKM. The CDR3 totals 14 residues. The CDR3 DNA follows: TGTGCCAGCAGTTTTAGCAGGGAATTTCAGCCCCAGCATTTT. It is translated as CASSFSREFQPQHF.

This chain joins TRBV4-2 and TRBJ1-6; 8 bases agree with TRBD1. In germline, CDR1 is LGHNA, CDR2 YNFKEQ. This CDR3 contains 15 residues. V lost 1 base to trimming and J lost 6 bases; unmatched junction nucleotides: 2. CDR3 amino acids: CASSQATGVNSPLHF. CDR3 DNA sequence: TGTGCCAGCAGCCAAGCGACAGGGGTTAATTCACCCCTCCACTTT.

In this sample, this clone turned up a few times. This chain uses TRBV18 with TRBJ1-6; 8 bases align to TRBD1. There are 16 residues in the CDR3. Germline V gene data show CDR1 as KGHSH and CDR2 as LQKENI. Unmatched junction bases numbered 11, after V lost 4 bases and J lost 9 bases. In nucleotides, the CDR3 is TGTGCCAGCTCACAAAGGCAGGGGGCGCAAGGTTCACCCCTCCACTTT. Translated, it gives CASSQRQGAQGSPLHF.

V usage is TRBV5-1 and J usage is TRBJ2-3, with 11 bases that match TRBD2. In germline, CDR1 is SGHRS, CDR2 YFSETQ. The CDR3 spans 16 residues. With 2 bases clipped from V and 4 bases from J, the junction kept 6 bases outside the gene matches. CDR3 nucleotide sequence: TGCGCCAGCAGCTTTACTAGCGGGGGTGGGGCAGATACGCAGTATTTT. Protein product: CASSFTSGGGADTQYF. Variable domain in full (rest from reference TRBV5-1 and TRBJ2-3): KAGVTQTPRYLIKTRGQQVTLSCSPISGHRSVSWYQQTPGQGLQFLFEYFSETQRNKGNFPGRFSGRQFSNSRSEMNVSTLELGDSALYLCASSFTSGGGADTQYFGPGTRLTVL.

The CDR3 here is CATGRGSINEQFF. CDR3 sequence (DNA): TGTGCCACCGGACGGGGCTCAATCAATGAGCAGTTCTTC. This chain links TRBV24-1 with TRBJ2-1; either TRBD1 or TRBD2 may supply D (5 bases each). Trimming removed 9 bases at V and 6 bases at J, with 14 bases between. Per the germline V gene, CDR1 is KGHDR and CDR2 is SFDVKD. The CDR3 runs 13 residues.

The chain carries TRBV7-9 and TRBJ2-7; 8 nucleotides match TRBD2. Germline CDR1 SEHNR, CDR2 FQNEAQ (reference sequence). The V and J ends lost 0 bases and 5 bases, in that order; junction bases with no gene match: 6. The CDR3 is made up of 15 amino acids. CDR3 protein: CASSLAYPSGHEQYF. The CDR3, as DNA: TGTGCCAGCAGCTTAGCGTACCCTAGCGGGCACGAGCAGTACTTC.

V and J are TRBV5-6 and TRBJ1-6; no definite D call. The CDR3 consists of 13 residues. V lost 0 bases, J lost 7 bases, and 5 bases lay in between. Germline V lookup: CDR1 SGHDT, CDR2 YYEEEE. CDR3 loop: CASSLGHNSPLHF. CDR3 DNA sequence: TGTGCCAGCAGCTTGGGACACAATTCACCCCTCCACTTT.

The J gene is TRBJ1-3, the V gene TRBV7-9; a possible D gene is TRBD1 (5 bases). V was trimmed by 4 bases and J by 4 bases, leaving 17 bases between them. CDR3 length: 16 amino acids. The germline V gene has CDR1 SEHNR and CDR2 FQNEAQ (reference sequence). DNA for the CDR3: TGTGCCAGCAGCTGGGGAGAGGGGTTGAGCGGAAACACCATATATTTT. This encodes CASSWGEGLSGNTIYF.

The V gene is TRBV28, the J gene TRBJ2-3; 7 bases line up with TRBD2. V was clipped by 3 bases and J by 0 bases; unmatched bases: 3. Germline V gene sequence: CDR1 MDHEN, CDR2 SYDVKM. This CDR3 is 15 amino acids long. The CDR3 is CASSFASGSTDTQYF. DNA for the CDR3: TGTGCCAGCAGTTTTGCTAGCGGAAGCACAGATACGCAGTATTTT.

This chain links TRBV30 with TRBJ2-1, with TRBD2 matching over 10 bases. CDR3 length: 16 amino acids. V was pared by 4 bases and J by 9 bases, with 15 bases of the junction left unmatched. Germline assignment: CDR1 GTSNPN and CDR2 SVGIG (reference sequence). The CDR3 here is CAWTGWEREGQGEQFF. The CDR3 coding sequence is TGTGCCTGGACCGGGTGGGAGCGGGAGGGCCAGGGTGAGCAGTTCTTC. Together with reference TRBV30 and TRBJ2-1, the CDR3 gives the full variable domain: SQTIHQWPATLVQPVGSPLSLECTVEGTSNPNLYWYRQAAGRGLQLLFYSVGIGQISSEVPQNLSASRPQDRQFILSSKKLLLSDSGFYLCAWTGWEREGQGEQFFGPGTRLTVL.

The gene calls are TRBV24-1 and TRBJ2-1; 8 positions match TRBD2. The CDR3 contains 16 residues. In germline, CDR1 is KGHDR, CDR2 SFDVKD. With V trimmed by 4 bases and J by 6 bases, 10 bases remained unmatched. This CDR3 is CATSDPGGVSRNEQFF. The DNA for the CDR3 is TGTGCCACCAGTGACCCCGGGGGGGTTTCTCGCAATGAGCAGTTCTTC.